This T cell receptor (beta chain) was identified in a study of cytomegalovirus exposure and HLA in healthy donors. Study-level points and caveats: In a later analysis, parvovirus B19, influenza, CMV and Epstein-Barr virus appeared linked to several top co-occurrence clusters. In a later analysis, specific HLA alleles were associated with more than 15,000 TCR beta sequences at a 0.05 false discovery rate. It was taken for granted in presence/absence analyses that sequencing depth across donors was roughly uniform.

Primers: 60 Vbeta forward and 13 Jbeta reverse. The assay was immunoSEQ multiplex PCR, and TCRdb's table has in-frame clones only and misses some. This sample's clone table lists roughly 53,000 clones. A note on this clone: Its antigen is unidentified.

There are 18 residues in the CDR3. Per the germline V gene, CDR1 is WSHSY and CDR2 is SAAADI. V shed 0 bases, J shed 0 bases, and the junction held 7 bases outside the gene matches. The sequenced sample was PBMCs. This TCR derives from a man younger than 30 in good health and CMV-seropositive. This rearrangement joins TRBV10-2 to TRBJ2-5, with 10 nucleotides matching TRBD2. The CDR3 nucleotides are TGCGCCAGCAGTGAGTCGGGTCTGACTAGCGGGTACCAAGAGACCCAGTACTTC. Encoded protein: CASSESGLTSGYQETQYF.